The table lists the clone carrying this TCR beta chain with many counts. Its specificity is not known. Patients were aged 18 to 65, had disease duration under 2 months, and had newly diagnosed hyperthyroidism. Patients with uncontrolled infections, other autoimmune diseases, pregnancy or lactation were excluded. RNA transcripts gave rise to amplified TCR beta CDR3 regions. The TCR CDR3 was amplified in a first-round RT-PCR using the HTBI primer set. MiXCR, applied by TCRdb to the multiplex PCR reads, yields one record per CDR3 protein. The data contain under 650,000 distinct CDR3 sequences, 16% of them singletons. The sample belongs to a study of T cells in Graves' hyperthyroidism and ophthalmopathy. Looking at the study overall: The blood sample was taken at first diagnosis, before treatment began. Notes on the study in general: Most thyroid clonotypes that were expanded above 0.001 also turned up in blood.

V lost 2 bases and J lost 7, with 1 base in between. The CDR3 loop spans 10 amino acids. This chain uses TRBV12-3 or TRBV12-4 with TRBJ2-3; D is unresolved. This clonotype originated in a woman under 40 with Graves' hyperthyroidism. Sequenced sample: blood. In DNA form, the CDR3 reads TGTGCCAGCAGTTTAAATACGCAGTATTTT. Translating gives CASSLNTQYF.